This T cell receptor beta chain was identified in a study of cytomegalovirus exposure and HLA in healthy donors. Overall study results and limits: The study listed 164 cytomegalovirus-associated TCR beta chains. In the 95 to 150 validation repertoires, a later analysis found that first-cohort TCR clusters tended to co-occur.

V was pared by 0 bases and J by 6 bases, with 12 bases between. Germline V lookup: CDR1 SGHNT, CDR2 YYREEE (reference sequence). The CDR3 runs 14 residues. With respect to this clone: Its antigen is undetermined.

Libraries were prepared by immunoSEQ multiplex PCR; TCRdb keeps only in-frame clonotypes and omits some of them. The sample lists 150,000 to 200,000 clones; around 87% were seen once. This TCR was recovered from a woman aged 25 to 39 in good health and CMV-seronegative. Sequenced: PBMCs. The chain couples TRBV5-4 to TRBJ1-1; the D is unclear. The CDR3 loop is CASSLGVLGSEAFF. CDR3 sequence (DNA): TGTGCCAGCAGCTTGGGTGTGCTGGGCTCTGAAGCTTTCTTT.